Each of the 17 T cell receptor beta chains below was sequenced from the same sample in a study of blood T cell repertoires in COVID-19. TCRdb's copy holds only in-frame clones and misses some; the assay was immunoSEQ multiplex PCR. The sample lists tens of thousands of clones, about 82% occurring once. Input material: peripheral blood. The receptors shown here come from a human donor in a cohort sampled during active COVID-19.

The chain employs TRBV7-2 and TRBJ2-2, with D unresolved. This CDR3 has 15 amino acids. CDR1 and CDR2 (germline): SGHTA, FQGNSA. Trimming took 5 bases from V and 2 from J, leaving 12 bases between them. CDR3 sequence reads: CASSLVITNTGELFF. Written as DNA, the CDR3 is TGTGCCAGCAGCCTCGTCATTACTAACACCGGGGAGCTGTTTTTT.

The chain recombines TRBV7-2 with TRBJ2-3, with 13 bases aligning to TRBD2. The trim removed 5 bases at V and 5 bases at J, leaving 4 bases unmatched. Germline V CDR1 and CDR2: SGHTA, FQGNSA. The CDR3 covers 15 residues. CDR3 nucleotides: TGTGCCAGCAGCAGGACTAGCGGGGGCGGAGATACGCAGTATTTT. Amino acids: CASSRTSGGGDTQYF. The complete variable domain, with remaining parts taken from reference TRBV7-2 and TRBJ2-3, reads GAGVSQSPSNKVTEKGKDVELRCDPISGHTALYWYRQSLGQGLEFLIYFQGNSAPDKSGLPSDRFSAERTGGSVSTLTIQRTQQEDSAVYLCASSRTSGGGDTQYFGPGTRLTVL.

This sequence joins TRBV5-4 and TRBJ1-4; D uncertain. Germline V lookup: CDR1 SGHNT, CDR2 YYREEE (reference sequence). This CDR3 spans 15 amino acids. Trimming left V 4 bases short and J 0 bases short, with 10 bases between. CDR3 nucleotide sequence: TGTGCCAGCAGCGAAGGAGGGACAACTAATGAAAAACTGTTTTTT. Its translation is CASSEGGTTNEKLFF.

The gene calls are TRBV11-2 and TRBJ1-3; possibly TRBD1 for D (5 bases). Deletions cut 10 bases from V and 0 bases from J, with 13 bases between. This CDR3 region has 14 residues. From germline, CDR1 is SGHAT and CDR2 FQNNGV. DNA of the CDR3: TGTGCCATCCTAGACAGAGCCTCTGGAAACACCATATATTTT. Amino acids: CAILDRASGNTIYF.

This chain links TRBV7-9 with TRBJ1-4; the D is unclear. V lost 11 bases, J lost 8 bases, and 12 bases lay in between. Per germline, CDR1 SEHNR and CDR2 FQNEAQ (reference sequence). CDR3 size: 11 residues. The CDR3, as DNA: TGTGCCGCCTCGGAGAGGGAAAAACTGTTTTTT. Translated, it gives CAASEREKLFF.

This CDR3 is CSAGGQYEQYF. The CDR3 DNA sequence: TGCTCAGCGGGGGGACAGTACGAGCAGTACTTC. The chain is built from TRBV20-1 and TRBJ2-7; 9 bases align to TRBD2. There are 11 residues in the CDR3. In germline, CDR1 is DFQATT, CDR2 SNEGSKA (reference sequence).

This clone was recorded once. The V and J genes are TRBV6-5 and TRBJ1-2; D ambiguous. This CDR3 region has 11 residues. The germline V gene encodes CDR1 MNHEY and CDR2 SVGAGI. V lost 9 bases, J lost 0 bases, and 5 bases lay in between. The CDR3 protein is CASSPNYGYTF. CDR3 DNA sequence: TGTGCCAGTTCTCCTAACTATGGCTACACCTTC.

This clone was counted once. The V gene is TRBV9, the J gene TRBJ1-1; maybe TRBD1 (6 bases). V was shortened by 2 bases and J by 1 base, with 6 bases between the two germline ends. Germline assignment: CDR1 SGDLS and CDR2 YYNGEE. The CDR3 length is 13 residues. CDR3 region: CASSVRGNTEAFF. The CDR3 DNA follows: TGTGCCAGCAGCGTCAGGGGGAACACTGAAGCTTTCTTT.

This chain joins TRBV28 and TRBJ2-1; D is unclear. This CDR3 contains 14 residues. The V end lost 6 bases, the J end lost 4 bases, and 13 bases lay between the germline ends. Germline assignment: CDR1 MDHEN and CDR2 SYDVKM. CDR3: CASSLPHGYNEQFF. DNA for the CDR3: TGTGCCAGCAGCCTTCCCCACGGGTACAATGAGCAGTTCTTC. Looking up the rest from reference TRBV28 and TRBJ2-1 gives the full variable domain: DVKVTQSSRYLVKRTGEKVFLECVQDMDHENMFWYRQDPGLGLRLIYFSYDVKMKEKGDIPEGYSVSREKKERFSLILESASTNQTSMYLCASSLPHGYNEQFFGPGTRLTVL.

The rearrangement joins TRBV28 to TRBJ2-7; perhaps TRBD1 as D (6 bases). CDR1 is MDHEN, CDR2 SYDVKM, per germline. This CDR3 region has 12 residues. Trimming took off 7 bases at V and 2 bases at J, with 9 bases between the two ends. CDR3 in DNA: TGTGCCAGCACGGACAGTCCCTACGAGCAGTACTTC. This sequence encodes CASTDSPYEQYF.

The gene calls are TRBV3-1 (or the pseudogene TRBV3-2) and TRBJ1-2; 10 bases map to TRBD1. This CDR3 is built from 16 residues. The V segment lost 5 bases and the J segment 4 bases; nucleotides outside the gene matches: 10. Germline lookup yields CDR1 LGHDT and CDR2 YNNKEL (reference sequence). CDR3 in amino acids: CASSASPGQGSYGYTF. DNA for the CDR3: TGTGCCAGCAGCGCATCCCCGGGACAGGGGAGCTATGGCTACACCTTC.

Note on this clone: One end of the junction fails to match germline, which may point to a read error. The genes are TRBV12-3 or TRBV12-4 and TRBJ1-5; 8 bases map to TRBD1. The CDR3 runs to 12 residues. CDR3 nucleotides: TGTGCCAGCAGTCCCCGGACAGGGAAAACTTATTTT. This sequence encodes CASSPRTGKTYF.

The CDR3 DNA reads as TGCGCCAGCCACTGGGGACAGAACACTGAAGCTTTCTTT. This codes for CASHWGQNTEAFF. This chain uses TRBV5-1 with TRBJ1-1, with D possibly TRBD1 on 6 matching bases. CDR1 is SGHRS and CDR2 is YFSETQ in the germline V gene. This CDR3 is 13 amino acids long. Trimming shortened V by 7 bases and J by 1 base, and 11 bases separated the two germline ends.

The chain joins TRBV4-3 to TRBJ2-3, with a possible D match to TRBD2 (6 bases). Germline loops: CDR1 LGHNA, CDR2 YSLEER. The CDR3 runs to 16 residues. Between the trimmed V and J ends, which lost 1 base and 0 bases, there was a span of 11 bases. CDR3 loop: CASSQGIAASTDTQYF. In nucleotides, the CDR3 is TGCGCCAGCAGCCAAGGTATAGCGGCCAGCACAGATACGCAGTATTTT.

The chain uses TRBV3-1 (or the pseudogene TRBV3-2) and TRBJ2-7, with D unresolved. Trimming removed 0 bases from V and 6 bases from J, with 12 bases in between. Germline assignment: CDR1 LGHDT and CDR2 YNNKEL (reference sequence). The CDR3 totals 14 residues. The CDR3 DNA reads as TGTGCCAGCAGCCAAGATCTCTCCCAGCGCGAGCAGTACTTC. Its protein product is CASSQDLSQREQYF.

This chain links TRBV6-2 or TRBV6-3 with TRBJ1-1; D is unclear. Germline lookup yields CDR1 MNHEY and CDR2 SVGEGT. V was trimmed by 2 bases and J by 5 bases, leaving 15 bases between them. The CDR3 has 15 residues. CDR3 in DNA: TGTGCCAGCAGTTACCTCCCAGGACCGGGGACTGAAGCTTTCTTT. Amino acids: CASSYLPGPGTEAFF.

DNA for the CDR3: TGTGCCTGGACCACATCTAGCACAGATACGCAGTATTTT. It specifies CAWTTSSTDTQYF. The chain joins TRBV30 to TRBJ2-3; D gene uncertain. CDR1 is GTSNPN, CDR2 SVGIG, per germline (reference sequence). With 4 bases removed from V and 0 bases from J, the gap between germline ends came to 8 bases. This CDR3 comprises 13 residues.